Listed here are 29 T cell receptor beta chains from one sample, sequenced in a study of CD8+ T cells in alopecia areata. The treatment is: oral pan-JAK inhibitor, 5-10 mg twice daily. RNA, once extracted, was reverse transcribed into cDNA for use as the sequencing template. Sequencing used immunoSEQ multiplex PCR; TCRdb keeps in-frame clones, though not all of them. Of some 80,000 clones listed, approximately 64% are singletons. The sequencing used CD8+ T cells sorted from blood, collected at week 24, from a patient treated with tofacitinib. These receptors originate from a human donor with alopecia areata.

This clone has more than one count but fewer than ten. This sequence joins TRBV14 and TRBJ2-1; D is undetermined. The CDR3 spans 13 residues. V was clipped by 4 bases and J by 10 bases, with 14 bases between them. Germline assignment: CDR1 SGHDN and CDR2 FVKESK. The CDR3 loop is CASSPYHWEEQFF. For the CDR3, the DNA is TGTGCCAGCAGCCCATATCATTGGGAAGAGCAGTTCTTC.

The chain carries TRBV5-6 and TRBJ1-2, with a tentative D call TRBD1 (6 bases). The CDR3 totals 15 residues. CDR1 is SGHDT and CDR2 is YYEEEE in the germline V gene. The ends were cut back, 0 bases at V and 7 bases at J, with 16 bases in the middle. CDR3 loop: CASSLDGYRVVGYTF. CDR3 coding DNA: TGTGCCAGCAGCTTGGACGGGTACAGGGTGGTTGGCTACACCTTC.

The V call is TRBV5-8, the J call TRBJ2-7, with unresolved D. Deletions cut 2 bases from V and 3 bases from J, with 0 bases between. Germline V gives CDR1 SGHTS, CDR2 YDEGEE. The CDR3 totals 10 residues. The CDR3 reads CASSFYEQYF. CDR3 bases: TGTGCCAGCAGCTTCTACGAGCAGTACTTC.

The chain recombines TRBV5-1 with TRBJ1-4; no reliable D call. The CDR3 consists of 17 residues. Per the germline V gene, CDR1 is SGHRS and CDR2 is YFSETQ. The V and J ends lost 0 bases and 3 bases respectively, with 15 bases between them. CDR3 nucleotides: TGCGCCAGCAGCTTGGCCGATGGTGGAGGTTCTAATGAAAAACTGTTTTTT. Protein product: CASSLADGGGSNEKLFF.

This clone was seen only a few times. The genes are TRBV30 and TRBJ1-5; TRBD1 might be the D (5 bases). V lost 5 bases and J lost 6, with 14 bases in between. The CDR3 is 13 amino acids. Germline CDR1 reads GTSNPN; CDR2 reads SVGIG (reference sequence). CDR3 protein: CAWEAGPAQPQHF. Written as DNA, the CDR3 is TGTGCCTGGGAGGCAGGGCCGGCTCAGCCCCAGCATTTT.

This clone was seen more than once but under ten times. The chain links TRBV29-1 to TRBJ1-3; tentatively, D is TRBD1 (5 bases). V was cut by 6 bases and J by 0 bases, with 12 bases left in between. CDR3 length equals 14 residues. CDR1 and CDR2 from the germline V gene are SQVTM and ANQGSEA. The DNA of the CDR3 is TGCAGCGTGGTAGGGGTCTCCTCTGGAAACACCATATATTTT. This codes for CSVVGVSSGNTIYF.

In its sample, this clone was seen a few times. V usage is TRBV28 and J usage is TRBJ2-3, with 8 bases lining up with TRBD1. Trimming removed 3 bases from V and 2 bases from J; junction bases left unmatched: 7. This CDR3 is built from 16 residues. CDR1 is MDHEN and CDR2 is SYDVKM in the germline V gene. CDR3 amino acids: CASSFADRAVTDTQYF. As DNA, the CDR3 is TGTGCCAGCAGTTTTGCGGACAGGGCCGTCACAGATACGCAGTATTTT.

The rearrangement joins TRBV23-1 to TRBJ2-1; D unclear. TRBV23-1 is sorted into the ORF group, with uncertain function. The CDR3 contains 13 residues. V dropped 6 bases and J dropped 7 bases, with 13 bases sitting between them. The CDR3 DNA is TGCGCCAGCAGCACGCCTATCCGGAATGAGCAGTTCTTC. Protein product: CASSTPIRNEQFF.

V and J are TRBV30 and TRBJ2-3; 8 bases are shared with TRBD2. The CDR3 runs to 16 residues. The germline V gene has CDR1 GTSNPN and CDR2 SVGIG (reference sequence). V trimming: 1 base; J trimming: 3 bases; junction bases outside the gene matches: 9. CDR3 DNA sequence: TGTGCCTGGAGTGACCAGCGGGGGTGGTTGACAGATACGCAGTATTTT. Translation: CAWSDQRGWLTDTQYF.

This chain links TRBV29-1 with TRBJ1-2; D call uncertain. CDR3 length: 12 amino acids. Germline lookup yields CDR1 SQVTM and CDR2 ANQGSEA. Trimming stripped 7 bases from V and 8 bases from J, with 17 bases between. The CDR3: CSAARAPWGYTF. In nucleotides, the CDR3 is TGCAGCGCAGCCCGGGCCCCGTGGGGCTACACCTTC.

The V gene is TRBV9, the J gene TRBJ2-1; TRBD2 matches 9 bases. Germline CDR1 SGDLS, CDR2 YYNGEE. Germline trimming cut 5 bases from V and 6 bases from J; bases unmatched to any gene: 3. This CDR3 spans 13 amino acids. This CDR3 reads CASSWTSANEQFF. The CDR3 DNA reads as TGTGCCAGCAGTTGGACTAGCGCCAATGAGCAGTTCTTC.

This clone was picked up a small number of times. The chain joins TRBV9 to TRBJ2-3, with TRBD2 identical over 12 bases. J lost 2 bases, V lost 5 bases, and 3 bases had no gene match. The germline V gene encodes CDR1 SGDLS and CDR2 YYNGEE. There are 15 residues in the CDR3. DNA of the CDR3: TGTGCCAGCAGTTGGACTAGCGGGGCCACAGATACGCAGTATTTT. Its translation is CASSWTSGATDTQYF.

The J gene is TRBJ2-3, the V gene TRBV30; D is possibly TRBD1 (5 bases). Trimming removed 2 bases at V and 1 base at J, with 13 bases between. This CDR3 comprises 15 residues. Germline V CDR1 and CDR2: GTSNPN, SVGIG (reference sequence). CDR3 residues: CAWSKGIGRTDTQYF. In DNA form, the CDR3 reads TGTGCCTGGAGTAAGGGGATTGGGCGCACAGATACGCAGTATTTT.

This clone was seen a single time. This sequence joins TRBV7-2 and TRBJ2-5; D perhaps matches TRBD2 (6 bases). CDR1 SGHTA and CDR2 FQGNSA come from the germline V gene. V lost 0 bases and J 1 base, leaving 6 bases between the germline ends. This CDR3 region has 14 residues. The CDR3 nucleotides are TGTGCCAGCAGCTTAGCGGGGGGCCAAGAGACCCAGTACTTC. It translates to CASSLAGGQETQYF.

The J gene is TRBJ2-7, the V gene TRBV28, with D possibly matching TRBD2 (5 bases). Trimming removed 2 bases from V and 1 base from J, with 9 bases in between. The germline V gene has CDR1 MDHEN and CDR2 SYDVKM. This CDR3 comprises 14 residues. DNA for the CDR3: TGTGCCAGCAGTTTAGAGGGCTTATCCTACGAGCAGTACTTC. Translated, it gives CASSLEGLSYEQYF.

The gene calls are TRBV5-1 and TRBJ2-1; 10 nucleotides agree with TRBD2. With 4 bases clipped from V and 7 bases from J, the junction kept 11 bases outside the gene matches. CDR1 is SGHRS and CDR2 is YFSETQ in the germline V gene. The CDR3 loop spans 16 amino acids. This CDR3 reads CASSKASGGPRNEQFF. DNA for the CDR3: TGCGCCAGCAGCAAGGCTAGCGGGGGCCCCAGAAATGAGCAGTTCTTC. Complete variable domain (other parts from reference TRBV5-1 and TRBJ2-1): KAGVTQTPRYLIKTRGQQVTLSCSPISGHRSVSWYQQTPGQGLQFLFEYFSETQRNKGNFPGRFSGRQFSNSRSEMNVSTLELGDSALYLCASSKASGGPRNEQFFGPGTRLTVL.

This sequence joins TRBV27 and TRBJ2-1; D is uncertain. Trimming removed 1 base at V and 4 bases at J, with 5 bases between. The germline V gene has CDR1 MNHEY and CDR2 SMNVEV (reference sequence). The CDR3 consists of 13 residues. The CDR3 DNA reads as TGTGCCAGCAGTTTATTCGGGTACAATGAGCAGTTCTTC. Amino acid sequence: CASSLFGYNEQFF.

The chain links TRBV4-1 to TRBJ1-2; 7 bases are shared with TRBD1. There are 13 residues in the CDR3. The ends lost 0 bases at V and 8 bases at J; junction bases unmatched: 3. Germline CDR1 reads MGHRA; CDR2 reads YSYEKL. The DNA of the CDR3 is TGCGCCAGCAGCCAAGACCAGGGGGGCGGCTACACCTTC. Its translation: CASSQDQGGGYTF.

This clone was counted between two and nine times. The chain combines TRBV6-6 with TRBJ2-3; 9 bases align to TRBD2. Germline CDR1 MNHNY, CDR2 SVGAGI (reference sequence). V shed 6 bases and J 7 bases; nucleotides not matched to a gene: 11. The CDR3 sequence is 15 residues long. For the CDR3, the DNA is TGTGCCAGCAGCCTTATAGCGGGAGATGGGAATACGCAGTATTTT. Amino acid sequence: CASSLIAGDGNTQYF.

The rearrangement links TRBV7-9 to TRBJ2-7, with TRBD1 matching 10 bases. Germline assignment: CDR1 SEHNR and CDR2 FQNEAQ (reference sequence). The V gene end was trimmed by 4 bases and the J gene end by 2 bases; junction bases not matched to a gene: 2. CDR3 length: 14 amino acids. This chain's CDR3 is CASSWGTGAYEQYF. CDR3 nucleotides: TGTGCCAGCAGCTGGGGGACAGGGGCCTACGAGCAGTACTTC.

This chain connects TRBV27 to TRBJ1-1; 8 bases agree with TRBD1. V was pared by 5 bases and J by 2 bases, with 7 bases of the junction left unmatched. Per the germline V gene, CDR1 is MNHEY and CDR2 is SMNVEV (reference sequence). There are 15 residues in the CDR3. The CDR3 DNA reads TGTGCCAGCAGTCCACGGACAGGGCCTAACACTGAAGCTTTCTTT. Translation gives CASSPRTGPNTEAFF.

The chain employs TRBV11-2 and TRBJ2-3; no firm D call. Germline assignment: CDR1 SGHAT and CDR2 FQNNGV. The V gene lost 0 bases and the J gene lost 5 bases, with 0 bases spanning the gap. The length of the CDR3 is 11 residues. CDR3 coding DNA: TGTGCCAGCAGCTTAGAAGATACGCAGTATTTT. As protein: CASSLEDTQYF.

This rearrangement joins TRBV14 to TRBJ2-7, with 8 positions matching TRBD2. Losses at the gene ends were 0 bases for V and 3 bases for J; bases not matched to a gene: 1. This CDR3 has 14 residues. Germline CDR1 reads SGHDN; CDR2 reads FVKESK. The CDR3 nucleotides are TGTGCCAGCAGCCAAGACGGGGGGGTCTACGAGCAGTACTTC. Its translation: CASSQDGGVYEQYF.

This clone was detected a few times. The J gene is TRBJ2-5, the V gene TRBV5-4, with 10 bases lining up with TRBD2. Germline V gives CDR1 SGHNT, CDR2 YYREEE (reference sequence). J lost 2 bases, V lost 1 base, and 5 bases had no gene match. The CDR3 sequence is 16 residues long. CDR3 in amino acids: CASSLPSGRAQETQYF. The CDR3 DNA reads as TGTGCCAGCAGCTTGCCTAGCGGGAGAGCTCAAGAGACCCAGTACTTC.

The V call is TRBV27, the J call TRBJ1-5; D uncertain. Per the germline V gene, CDR1 is MNHEY and CDR2 is SMNVEV (reference sequence). CDR3 length equals 14 residues. V dropped 4 bases and J dropped 0 bases, with 7 bases sitting between them. The CDR3 here is CASSSPDSNQPQHF. CDR3 nucleotides: TGTGCCAGCAGTTCCCCTGATAGCAATCAGCCCCAGCATTTT.

The V and J genes are TRBV10-3 and TRBJ2-1, with D perhaps matching TRBD2 (5 bases). Germline V gene sequence: CDR1 ENHRY, CDR2 SYGVKD. Trimming removed 3 bases at V and 2 bases at J, with 11 bases between. The CDR3 contains 15 residues. The CDR3 nucleotides are TGTGCCATCAGTGACCGGGGTCCCCCCTACAATGAGCAGTTCTTC. As protein: CAISDRGPPYNEQFF.

V usage is TRBV2 and J usage is TRBJ1-1; D is uncertain. Trimming pared 3 bases from V and 6 bases from J, leaving 14 bases between. Germline V gives CDR1 SNHLY, CDR2 FYNNEI. This CDR3 region has 14 residues. The CDR3 spells CASSDPGLGSEAFF. CDR3 DNA: TGTGCCAGCAGTGACCCTGGACTTGGATCTGAAGCTTTCTTT.

The DNA for the CDR3 is TGTGCCAGCGGGTGGTCTATGAACACTGAAGCTTTCTTT. Translating gives CASGWSMNTEAFF. The chain carries TRBV27 and TRBJ1-1, with D hard to call. CDR1 and CDR2 (germline): MNHEY, SMNVEV (reference sequence). The CDR3 sequence is 13 residues long. V was shortened by 8 bases and J by 0 bases, with 10 bases between the two germline ends.

This clone was observed a few times. The chain has TRBV7-2 and TRBJ2-2, with a weak D call TRBD2 (5 bases). Trimming stripped 6 bases from V and 5 bases from J, with 25 bases between. The CDR3 is 18 amino acids. In germline, CDR1 is SGHTA, CDR2 FQGNSA. CDR3 residues: CASRKEAGRTRWTGELFF. In DNA form, the CDR3 reads TGTGCCAGCAGAAAGGAGGCAGGCCGAACTAGGTGGACCGGGGAGCTGTTTTTT. Full variable domain (remainder filled in from reference TRBV7-2 and TRBJ2-2): GAGVSQSPSNKVTEKGKDVELRCDPISGHTALYWYRQSLGQGLEFLIYFQGNSAPDKSGLPSDRFSAERTGGSVSTLTIQRTQQEDSAVYLCASRKEAGRTRWTGELFFGEGSRLTVL.